The entry that follows covers one T cell receptor (beta chain) sequence. The source of the sample is a study of blood T cells in healthy people across ages. PCR was performed a second time for about 7 to 11 cycles using a sample-barcoded 5' primer and a J-beta primer mix. MiXCR was run by TCRdb on the 5' RACE reads, yielding one entry per CDR3 protein. The sample has hundreds of thousands of distinct CDR3 sequences; roughly 41% are singletons. Germline V gene data show CDR1 as SGHTA and CDR2 as FQGNSA. V lost 0 bases to trimming and J lost 3 bases; unmatched junction nucleotides: 9. The CDR3 contains 17 residues.

The V and J genes are TRBV7-2 and TRBJ2-7; 9 bases align to TRBD2. The sample was blood. The source is a woman in her sixties in good health. This chain's CDR3 is CASSLAPSGNAHYEQYF. The CDR3, as DNA: TGTGCCAGCAGCTTAGCGCCTAGCGGGAATGCACACTACGAGCAGTACTTC.